The present entry profiles one T cell receptor (beta chain) with its context. Original processing notes: Amplifying reference gene primers gave estimates of nucleated cell counts. Produced via immunoSEQ multiplex PCR; TCRdb's table is partial and in-frame only. That table gives V, J and clone size, and the DNA gave D and trimming. The sample has 200,000 to 250,000 clones, 87% seen once. The CDR3 sequence is 15 residues long. Germline CDR1 LNHNV, CDR2 YYDKDF (reference sequence). Trimming took 7 bases from V and 1 from J; bases not matched to a gene: 8. This sample was included in a study of blood T cell repertoires in COVID-19.

The chain has TRBV15 and TRBJ2-5, with 8 bases lining up with TRBD2. What was sequenced was peripheral blood. The TCR sequence derives from a woman under 30 who had recovered from COVID-19. The CDR3 loop reads CATTHRGGAQETQYF. CDR3 DNA: TGTGCCACCACCCATCGGGGGGGCGCCCAAGAGACCCAGTACTTC.